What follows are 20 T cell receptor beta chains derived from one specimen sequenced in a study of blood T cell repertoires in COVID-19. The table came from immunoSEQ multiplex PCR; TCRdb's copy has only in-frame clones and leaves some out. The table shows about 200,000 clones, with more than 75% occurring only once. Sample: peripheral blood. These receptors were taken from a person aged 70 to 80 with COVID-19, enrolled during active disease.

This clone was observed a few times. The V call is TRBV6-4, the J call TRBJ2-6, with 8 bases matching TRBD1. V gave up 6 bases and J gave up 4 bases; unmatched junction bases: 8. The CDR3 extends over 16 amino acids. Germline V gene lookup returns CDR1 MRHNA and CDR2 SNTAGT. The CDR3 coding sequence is TGTGCCAGCAGGCAGGGGGCGATAGGAGGGGCCAACGTCCTGACTTTC. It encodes CASRQGAIGGANVLTF.

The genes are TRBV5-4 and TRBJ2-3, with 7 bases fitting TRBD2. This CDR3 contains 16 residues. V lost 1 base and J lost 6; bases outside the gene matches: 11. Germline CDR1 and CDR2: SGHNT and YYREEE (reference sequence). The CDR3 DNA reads TGTGCCAGCAGCTTGATGGCGGGAGAAGGGGTGGATACGCAGTATTTT. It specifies CASSLMAGEGVDTQYF. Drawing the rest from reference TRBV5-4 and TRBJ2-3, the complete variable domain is ETGVTQSPTHLIKTRGQQVTLRCSSQSGHNTVSWYQQALGQGPQFIFQYYREEENGRGNFPPRFSGLQFPNYSSELNVNALELDDSALYLCASSLMAGEGVDTQYFGPGTRLTVL.

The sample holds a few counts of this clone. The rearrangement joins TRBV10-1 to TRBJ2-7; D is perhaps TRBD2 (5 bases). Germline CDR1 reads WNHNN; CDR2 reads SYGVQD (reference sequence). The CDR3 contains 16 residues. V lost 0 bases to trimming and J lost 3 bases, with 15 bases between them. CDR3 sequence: CASSESKERTNYEQYF. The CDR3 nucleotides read TGCGCCAGCAGTGAGTCGAAAGAGCGGACCAACTACGAGCAGTACTTC.

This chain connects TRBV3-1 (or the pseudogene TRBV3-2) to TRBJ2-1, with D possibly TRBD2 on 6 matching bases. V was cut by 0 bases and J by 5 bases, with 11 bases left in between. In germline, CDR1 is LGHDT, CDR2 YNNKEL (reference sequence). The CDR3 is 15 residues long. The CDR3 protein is CASSQDLGGDNEQFF. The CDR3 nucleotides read TGTGCCAGCAGCCAAGATCTGGGAGGTGACAATGAGCAGTTCTTC.

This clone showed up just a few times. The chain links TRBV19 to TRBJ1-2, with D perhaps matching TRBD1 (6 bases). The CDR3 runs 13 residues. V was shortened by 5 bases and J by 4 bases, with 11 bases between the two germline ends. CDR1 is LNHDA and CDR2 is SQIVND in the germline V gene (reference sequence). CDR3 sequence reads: CASSETGLYGYTF. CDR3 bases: TGTGCCAGTAGTGAAACAGGGCTCTATGGCTACACCTTC.

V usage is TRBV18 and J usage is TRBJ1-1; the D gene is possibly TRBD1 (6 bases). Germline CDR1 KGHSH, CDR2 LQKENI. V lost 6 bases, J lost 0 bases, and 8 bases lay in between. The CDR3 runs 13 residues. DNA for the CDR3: TGTGCCAGCTCCGCAGGGGTGAACACTGAAGCTTTCTTT. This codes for CASSAGVNTEAFF.

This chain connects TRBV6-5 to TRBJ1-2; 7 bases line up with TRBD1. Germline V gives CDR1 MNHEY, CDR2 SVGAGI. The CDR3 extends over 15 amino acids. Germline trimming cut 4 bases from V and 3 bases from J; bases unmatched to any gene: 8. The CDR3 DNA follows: TGTGCCAGCAGTTCCCCAAGCACAGGGGACTATGGCTACACCTTC. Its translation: CASSSPSTGDYGYTF.

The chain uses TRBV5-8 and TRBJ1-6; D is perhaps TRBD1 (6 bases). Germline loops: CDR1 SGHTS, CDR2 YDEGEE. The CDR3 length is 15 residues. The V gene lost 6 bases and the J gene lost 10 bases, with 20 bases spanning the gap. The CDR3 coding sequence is TGTGCCAGCACCTCACAAAGGGGGGGGCAGTCACCCCTCCACTTT. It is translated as CASTSQRGGQSPLHF.

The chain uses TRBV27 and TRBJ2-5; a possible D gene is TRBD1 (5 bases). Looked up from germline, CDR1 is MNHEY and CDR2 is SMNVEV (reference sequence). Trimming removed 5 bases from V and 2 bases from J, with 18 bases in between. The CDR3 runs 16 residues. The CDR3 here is CASSLSWGSAQETQYF. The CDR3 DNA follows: TGTGCCAGCAGTCTCTCTTGGGGCAGCGCTCAAGAGACCCAGTACTTC.

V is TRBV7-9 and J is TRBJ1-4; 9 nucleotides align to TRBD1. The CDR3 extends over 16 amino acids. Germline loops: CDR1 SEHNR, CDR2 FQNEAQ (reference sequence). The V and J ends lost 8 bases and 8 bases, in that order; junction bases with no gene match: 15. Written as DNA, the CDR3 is TGTGCCAGCTCACGTCAGGGGACAGGGCGATGGGAAAAACTGTTTTTT. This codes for CASSRQGTGRWEKLFF. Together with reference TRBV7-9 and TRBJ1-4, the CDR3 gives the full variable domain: DTGVSQNPRHKITKRGQNVTFRCDPISEHNRLYWYRQTLGQGPEFLTYFQNEAQLEKSRLLSDRFSAERPKGSFSTLEIQRTEQGDSAMYLCASSRQGTGRWEKLFFGSGTQLSVL.

This CDR3 is CASSFQGSYEQYF. The CDR3 region has the DNA TGTGCCAGCAGCTTTCAGGGGTCCTACGAGCAGTACTTC. The chain employs TRBV7-2 and TRBJ2-7; D is possibly TRBD1 (6 bases). Germline V CDR1 and CDR2: SGHTA, FQGNSA. This CDR3 comprises 13 residues. With 3 bases removed from V and 1 base from J, the gap between germline ends came to 7 bases.

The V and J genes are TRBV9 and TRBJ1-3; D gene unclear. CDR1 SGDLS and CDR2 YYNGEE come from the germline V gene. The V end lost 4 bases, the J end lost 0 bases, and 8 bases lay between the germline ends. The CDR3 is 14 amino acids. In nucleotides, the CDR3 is TGTGCCAGCAGCTCCCGGGACTCTGGAAACACCATATATTTT. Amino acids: CASSSRDSGNTIYF.

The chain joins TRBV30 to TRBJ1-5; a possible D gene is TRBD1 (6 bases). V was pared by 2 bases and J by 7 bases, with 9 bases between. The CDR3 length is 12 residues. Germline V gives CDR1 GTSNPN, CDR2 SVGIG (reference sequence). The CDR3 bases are TGTGCCTGGAGTCCGGACAGCCAGCCCCAGCATTTT. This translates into CAWSPDSQPQHF.

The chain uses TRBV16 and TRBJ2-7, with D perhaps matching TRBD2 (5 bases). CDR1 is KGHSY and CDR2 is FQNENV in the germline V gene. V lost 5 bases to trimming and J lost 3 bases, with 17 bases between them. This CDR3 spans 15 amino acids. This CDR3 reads CASSNRGTDHYEQYF. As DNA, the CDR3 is TGTGCCAGCAGCAATCGGGGAACGGACCACTACGAGCAGTACTTC.

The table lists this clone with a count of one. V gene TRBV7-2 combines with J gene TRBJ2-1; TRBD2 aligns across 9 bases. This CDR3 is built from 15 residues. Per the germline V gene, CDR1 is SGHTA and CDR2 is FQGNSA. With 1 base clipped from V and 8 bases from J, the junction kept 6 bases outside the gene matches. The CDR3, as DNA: TGTGCCAGCAGCTTAGTAGCGGGAGCCCATGATGAGCAGTTCTTC. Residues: CASSLVAGAHDEQFF.

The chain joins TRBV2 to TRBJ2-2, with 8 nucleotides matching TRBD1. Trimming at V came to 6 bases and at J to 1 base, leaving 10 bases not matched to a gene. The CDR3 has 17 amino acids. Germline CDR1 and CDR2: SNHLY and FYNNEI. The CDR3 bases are TGTGCCAGCAGGGGAGGACAGGGTCTCGGGAACACCGGGGAGCTGTTTTTT. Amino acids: CASRGGQGLGNTGELFF.

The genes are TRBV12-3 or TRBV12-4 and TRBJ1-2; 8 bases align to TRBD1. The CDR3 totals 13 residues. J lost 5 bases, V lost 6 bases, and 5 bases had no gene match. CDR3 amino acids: CASSRGQAYGYTF. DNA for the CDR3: TGTGCCAGCAGCAGGGGACAGGCTTATGGCTACACCTTC.

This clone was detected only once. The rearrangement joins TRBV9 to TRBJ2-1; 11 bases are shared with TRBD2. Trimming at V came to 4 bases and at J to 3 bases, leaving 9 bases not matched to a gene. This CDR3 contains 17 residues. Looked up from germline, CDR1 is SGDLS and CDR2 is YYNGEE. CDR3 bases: TGTGCCAGCAGCCCCCGTGAGACTAGCGGGAACTACAATGAGCAGTTCTTC. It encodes CASSPRETSGNYNEQFF. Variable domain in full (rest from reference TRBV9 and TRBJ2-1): DSGVTQTPKHLITATGQRVTLRCSPRSGDLSVYWYQQSLDQGLQFLIQYYNGEERAKGNILERFSAQQFPDLHSELNLSSLELGDSALYFCASSPRETSGNYNEQFFGPGTRLTVL.

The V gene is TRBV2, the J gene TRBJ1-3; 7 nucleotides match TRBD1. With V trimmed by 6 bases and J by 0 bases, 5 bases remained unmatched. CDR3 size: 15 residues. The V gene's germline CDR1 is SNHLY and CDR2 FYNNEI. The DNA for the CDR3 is TGTGCCAGCAGGATAGGGACAGCCTCTGGAAACACCATATATTTT. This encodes CASRIGTASGNTIYF.

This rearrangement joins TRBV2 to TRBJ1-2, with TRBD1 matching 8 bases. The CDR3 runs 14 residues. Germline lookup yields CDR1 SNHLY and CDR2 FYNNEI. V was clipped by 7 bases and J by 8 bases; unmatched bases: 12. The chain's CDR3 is CASTTDRVSGGYTF. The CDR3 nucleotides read TGTGCCAGCACCACGGACAGGGTCAGTGGCGGCTACACCTTC. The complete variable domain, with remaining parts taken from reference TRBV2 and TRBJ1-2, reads EPEVTQTPSHQVTQMGQEVILRCVPISNHLYFYWYRQILGQKVEFLVSFYNNEISEKSEIFDDQFSVERPDGSNFTLKIRSTKLEDSAMYFCASTTDRVSGGYTFGSGTRLTVV.